This T cell receptor beta chain was sequenced during a study of CD8 T cells in ankylosing spondylitis. This clonotype was seen ten or more times. The antigen is unknown. Generation of TCR beta libraries employed quantitative 5'-RACE incorporating molecular barcodes. TCRdb ran MiXCR on the 5' RACE reads and lists one entry per CDR3 protein. The sample lists under 250,000 distinct CDR3 sequences; roughly 8.2% were seen once. General observations from the study: What seemed typical of ankylosing spondylitis blood was a TCR beta motif built from several highly homologous variants. Enrichment of disease-linked clones was reportedly significant in matched ankylosing spondylitis synovial fluid.

The receptor was derived from a female donor with ankylosing spondylitis or in good health (not recorded which). Material for sequencing was blood, either unsorted or a sorted T cell fraction (not recorded which).

CDR3 protein: CASSYGDGENSPLHF. The CDR3 coding sequence is TGTGCCAGCAGTTACGGGGACGGGGAAAATTCACCCCTCCACTTT. The J gene is TRBJ1-6, the V gene TRBV6-5, with D tentatively TRBD1 (5 bases). CDR1 MNHEY and CDR2 SVGAGI come from the germline V gene. V was shortened by 2 bases and J by 7 bases, with 12 bases between the two germline ends. CDR3 length equals 15 residues.